This T cell receptor (beta chain) emerged from a study of STAT5B mutations in CD4+ large granular lymphocyte leukemia. Study-wide points: Patient CD4-sorted repertoires stayed more clonal than healthy ones after leukemic-clone removal. Compared with healthy controls (2/35), patient top clones favored TRBV06 (8/27).

Germline loops: CDR1 MDHEN, CDR2 SYDVKM. The CDR3 loop spans 16 amino acids. V lost 3 bases to trimming and J lost 0 bases, with 9 bases between them. For this clone: The antigen is undetermined.

Here immunoSEQ multiplex PCR was the method, and the copy in TCRdb shows in-frame clones only, minus some. The data hold roughly 21,000 clones, with roughly 77% observed a single time. The chain couples TRBV28 to TRBJ2-6; no definite D call. This clonotype was sampled from a human donor in good health. Material: CD4+ T cells from blood buffy coats. The DNA of the CDR3 is TGTGCCAGCAGTTTCGTGTCCTACTCTGGGGCCAACGTCCTGACTTTC. Translating gives CASSFVSYSGANVLTF.